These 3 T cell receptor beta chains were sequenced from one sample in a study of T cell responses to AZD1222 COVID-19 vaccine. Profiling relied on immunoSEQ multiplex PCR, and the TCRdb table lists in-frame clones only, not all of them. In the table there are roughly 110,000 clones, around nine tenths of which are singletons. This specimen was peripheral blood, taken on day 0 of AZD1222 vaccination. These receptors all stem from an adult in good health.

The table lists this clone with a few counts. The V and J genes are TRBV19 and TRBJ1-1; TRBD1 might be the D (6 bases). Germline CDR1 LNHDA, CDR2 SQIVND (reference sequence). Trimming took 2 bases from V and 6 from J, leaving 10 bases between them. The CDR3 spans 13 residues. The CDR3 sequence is CASSINREAEAFF. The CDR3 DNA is TGTGCCAGTAGTATAAACAGGGAAGCTGAAGCTTTCTTT.

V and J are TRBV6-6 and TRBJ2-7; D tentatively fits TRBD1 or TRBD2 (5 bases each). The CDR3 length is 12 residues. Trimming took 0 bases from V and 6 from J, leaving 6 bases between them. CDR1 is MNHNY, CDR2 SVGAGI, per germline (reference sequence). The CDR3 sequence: CASSYSRGEQYF. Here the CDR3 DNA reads TGTGCCAGCAGTTACTCGAGGGGCGAGCAGTACTTC.

The CDR3 DNA sequence: TGTGCCAGCAGCTTTCAGGGTCCCACCGGGGAGCTGTTTTTT. It codes for CASSFQGPTGELFF. This rearrangement joins TRBV7-9 to TRBJ2-2; D possibly corresponds to TRBD1 (5 bases). V was shortened by 3 bases and J by 4 bases, with 9 bases between the two germline ends. This CDR3 contains 14 residues. The germline V gene has CDR1 SEHNR and CDR2 FQNEAQ (reference sequence). The full variable domain, rest sourced from reference TRBV7-9 and TRBJ2-2, is DTGVSQNPRHKITKRGQNVTFRCDPISEHNRLYWYRQTLGQGPEFLTYFQNEAQLEKSRLLSDRFSAERPKGSFSTLEIQRTEQGDSAMYLCASSFQGPTGELFFGEGSRLTVL.